The following is a T cell receptor (beta chain) sequence with its context. Antigen unknown. It was healthy bone marrow donors who served as donors. This entry comes from a study of cytomegalovirus exposure and HLA in healthy donors. General study results and limits: Whilst most TCR sequences proved rare, a subset of public TCRs occurred across many donors. A list of approximately 160 TCR beta chains associated with cytomegalovirus was given.

Germline CDR1 reads LNHDA; CDR2 reads SQIVND (reference sequence). V shed 5 bases and J shed 2 bases, with 9 bases lying between them. The CDR3 is made up of 13 amino acids. Primers: 60 Vbeta forward and 13 Jbeta reverse. Using immunoSEQ multiplex PCR, the repertoire was profiled, and TCRdb retains in-frame clones only, with some absent. The table has roughly 150,000 clones, 65% to 80% seen once; the top ten hold 2.5% to 3.5%. Sequencing was done on a sample of PBMCs. The rearrangement links TRBV19 to TRBJ1-2; tentatively, D is TRBD1 (5 bases). The clonotype comes from a male donor in good health and CMV-seronegative. The CDR3 nucleotides are TGTGCCAGTAGTTACGGGGGGAACTATGGCTACACCTTC. Encoded protein: CASSYGGNYGYTF.